This T cell receptor beta chain emerged from a study of blood T cells in healthy people across ages. Together with a sample-barcoded 5' primer, a J-beta primer mix was included in a second PCR lasting about 6 to 12 cycles. TCRdb recomputed calls from the 5' RACE reads with MiXCR, one row per CDR3 protein. The sample lists 650,000 to 800,000 distinct CDR3 sequences, roughly half occurring once. There are a few counts of this clonotype. V lost 3 bases and J 7 bases, leaving 15 bases between the germline ends. From germline, CDR1 is KGHDR and CDR2 SFDVKD. The CDR3 contains 15 residues. Source material: blood. The sequence was obtained from a woman older than 75 in good health. The rearrangement links TRBV24-1 to TRBJ2-1; TRBD2 is a possible D gene (7 bases). The CDR3 sequence is CATSDPSGGGNEQFF. The DNA of the CDR3 is TGTGCCACCAGTGATCCTAGCGGAGGGGGGAATGAGCAGTTCTTC.